This record concerns one TCR beta chain sequence. What it binds is unknown. The entry originates in a study of blood T cells in healthy people across ages. Study-level findings and limits: The long-lived group displayed more naive CD4+ cells, plus higher diversity, than the aged donors did.

All donors came from Russia, were Caucasian and healthy, and spanned ages about 6 to 90. Then a second PCR, running about 6 to 12 cycles, was carried out with a sample-barcoded 5' primer and a J-beta primer mix. Each CDR3 protein gets one entry after TCRdb re-called the 5' RACE reads with MiXCR. The data contain 800,000 to 950,000 distinct CDR3 sequences, 40% to 60% of them singletons. The V and J ends lost 0 bases and 7 bases respectively, with 12 bases between them. The CDR3 spans 14 residues. Germline V gives CDR1 LGHDT, CDR2 YNNKEL (reference sequence). This TCR was recovered from a man aged 25 to 40 in good health. Sequencing used blood. The chain employs TRBV3-1 and TRBJ1-2; D perhaps matches TRBD1 (6 bases). The CDR3 is CASSQEWGAPGYTF. CDR3 DNA: TGTGCCAGCAGCCAAGAGTGGGGGGCTCCTGGCTACACCTTC.